Only one count was recorded for the clone carrying this T cell receptor beta chain. A second about 7 to 11 cycle PCR used barcoded and J-beta primers. There were at least 2.5 million CDR3-containing paired-end reads obtained from each sample. TCRdb called the 5' RACE reads again in MiXCR, with one record for every CDR3 protein. The sample lists about 640,000 distinct CDR3 sequences, approximately 59% seen once, with 30% to 40% in the top ten. Each sample used at least 7 million PBMCs. Trimming removed 0 bases from V and 4 bases from J; junction bases left unmatched: 9. The germline CDR1 and CDR2 sequences are LGHNT and FRNRAP. The CDR3 consists of 17 residues. This specimen belongs to a study of blood T cells in healthy people across ages.

The material sequenced was blood. This rearrangement joins TRBV12-5 to TRBJ2-1, with 7 bases lining up with TRBD1. This clonotype was sampled from a man in his sixties in good health. CDR3 residues: CASGLVPGTDTYNEQFF. Here the CDR3 DNA reads TGTGCTAGTGGTTTGGTACCCGGGACAGATACTTACAATGAGCAGTTCTTC.